This TCR beta chain was obtained from a study of cytomegalovirus exposure and HLA in healthy donors. Overall study findings and caveats: HLA alleles were associated with fewer than 20,000 TCR beta sequences in a later analysis at 0.05 false discovery rate. A likely sequencing artifact accounted for one observed cluster of highly shared sequence variants.

With 60 Vbeta and 13 Jbeta primers, the PCR was carried out. Clones were read by immunoSEQ multiplex PCR, and TCRdb kept only the in-frame ones, dropping some. The sample carries roughly 180,000 clones, 70% to 80% recorded once. This clone showed up just a few times. Its antigen is not identified. Trimming left V 5 bases short and J 4 bases short, with 12 bases between. This CDR3 comprises 14 residues. Germline-derived CDR1 and CDR2 are MNHNS and SASEGT. The chain couples TRBV6-1 to TRBJ1-3; TRBD1 is a possible D gene (6 bases). The origin of this receptor is a man younger than 35 in good health and CMV-seronegative. Sequencing was carried out using PBMCs. The CDR3 coding sequence is TGTGCCAGCAGTCCAGGGGTAGCAGGAAACACCATATATTTT. This translates into CASSPGVAGNTIYF.